These T cell receptor beta chains were read from a single sample in a study of blood T cell repertoires in COVID-19. Here immunoSEQ multiplex PCR was the method, and the copy in TCRdb shows in-frame clones only, minus some. Of 250,000 to 400,000 clones in the sample, around 89% are singletons; the top ten hold 1.5% to 2%. The specimen was peripheral blood. The receptors come from a woman aged 25 to 45 with COVID-19, enrolled during active disease. CDR3s include the opening cysteine and the closing phenylalanine or tryptophan. The order of the fields is V gene, D gene, clone size, J gene, CDR3 DNA, CDR3 protein. The D gene is left open where the match is weak. Only some rows state a clone size, as once, few, many or a class for expanded clones.

TRBV5-5,TRBD2,.,TRBJ2-7,TGTGCCAGCAGCGGAGCGGGACTCTTCTCCTACGAGCAGTACTTC,CASSGAGLFSYEQYF
TRBV19,TRBD2,once,TRBJ2-1,TGTGCCAGTAGTAACCCGGGACTAGCAATCAACAATGAGCAGTTCTTC,CASSNPGLAINNEQFF
TRBV7-9,.,.,TRBJ1-6,TGTGCCAGCAGCCCCGTGGGGGGGTCCTATAATTCACCCCTCCACTTT,CASSPVGGSYNSPLHF
TRBV24-1,.,.,TRBJ2-2,TGTGCCACCGGAAGGACAGCGAACACCGGGGAGCTGTTTTTT,CATGRTANTGELFF
TRBV4-1,.,.,TRBJ2-5,TGCGCCAGCAGCCAAGATTACAGTTCCGGAGAGACCCAGTACTTC,CASSQDYSSGETQYF
TRBV11-2,TRBD1,.,TRBJ1-2,TGTGCCAGCAGCAAACGACAGGGGCTTTTCCAAAGCTATGGCTACACCTTC,CASSKRQGLFQSYGYTF
TRBV20-1,.,.,TRBJ2-3,TGCAGTGCTAGTGATCTTACGCAGTATTTT,CSASDLTQYF
TRBV19,.,few,TRBJ2-4,TGTGCCAGTAGTAAAACCCGGGACATTCAGTACTTC,CASSKTRDIQYF
TRBV5-4,TRBD1,once,TRBJ2-2,TGTGCCAGCAGCCCTCCGGGACAGGGTACCGGGGAGCTGTTTTTT,CASSPPGQGTGELFF
TRBV7-9,.,few,TRBJ1-2,TGTGCCAGCAGCTTAGCTGGCAGAAACTATGGCTACACCTTC,CASSLAGRNYGYTF
TRBV4-1,.,.,TRBJ2-3,TGCGCCAGCAGCCTGGGGGGATTCACAGATACGCAGTATTTT,CASSLGGFTDTQYF
TRBV7-9,.,.,TRBJ1-1,TGTGCCAGCAGCTTAAGGGGCCTTGGGAACACTGAAGCTTTCTTT,CASSLRGLGNTEAFF
TRBV7-3,.,.,TRBJ2-5,TGTGCCAGCAGCCCCGGCACCCAGGGGCACCAGTACTTC,CASSPGTQGHQYF
TRBV6-5,TRBD2,many,TRBJ2-3,TGTGCCAGCATGGGGAAGCGGGAGTCAGATACGCAGTATTTT,CASMGKRESDTQYF
TRBV7-2,.,.,TRBJ2-1,TGTGCCAGCAGCTTAGGACTAGGGGCTTACAATGAGCAGTTCTTC,CASSLGLGAYNEQFF
TRBV3-1/TRBV3-2,.,.,TRBJ1-2,TGTGCCAGCAGCCAAGGGGGAGGCTATGGCTACACCTTC,CASSQGGGYGYTF
TRBV29-1,.,.,TRBJ2-2,TGCAGCGTTGAAGATAGGACACGGAACACCGGGGAGCTGTTTTTT,CSVEDRTRNTGELFF
TRBV7-2,TRBD2,.,TRBJ2-3,TGTGCCAGCAGCACCGGGACTAGCGGGGGGTGGGATACGCAGTATTTT,CASSTGTSGGWDTQYF
TRBV27,.,few,TRBJ2-1,TGTGCCAGCAGTTTACGTACCGGGGAGGAGCAGTTCTTC,CASSLRTGEEQFF
TRBV6-6,.,many,TRBJ1-6,TGTGCCAGCAGTCCGAGGATTCGGGGTTCACCCCTCCACTTT,CASSPRIRGSPLHF
TRBV6-4,.,.,TRBJ2-6,TGTGCCAGCAGTTCACAGGGAGCCGTGGGGAGCTCTGGGGCCAACGTCCTGACTTTC,CASSSQGAVGSSGANVLTF
TRBV19,TRBD1,.,TRBJ2-1,TGTGCCAGTAGTACGACAGGGCTTCTTACCTACAATGAGCAGTTCTTC,CASSTTGLLTYNEQFF
TRBV28,.,.,TRBJ1-1,TGTGCCAGCAGCCCCCGGGGTGAAGCTTTCTTT,CASSPRGEAFF
TRBV11-3,.,.,TRBJ1-2,TGTGCCAGCAGCCCCACAGCAGCCTCAAGGGGTGGCTACACCTTC,CASSPTAASRGGYTF
TRBV3-1/TRBV3-2,TRBD2,.,TRBJ2-3,TGTGCCAGCAGCCTTCGCACTAGCGGGGGGCTAGCGGATACGCAGTATTTT,CASSLRTSGGLADTQYF
TRBV13,.,.,TRBJ1-1,TGTGCCAGCAGCTTAGGTGTATCCACTGAAGCTTTCTTT,CASSLGVSTEAFF
TRBV5-1,TRBD2,.,TRBJ2-1,TGCGCCAGCAGTCCCGGGGGGGCCTCCTACAATGAGCAGTTCTTC,CASSPGGASYNEQFF
TRBV2,TRBD2,medium-sized,TRBJ2-1,TGTGCCAGCAGTCGCGGGACTAGCGGGGGGCAGTTCTTC,CASSRGTSGGQFF
TRBV28,TRBD1,.,TRBJ1-1,TGTGCCAGCAGGTATAAACAGGGGGTTGGGACTGAAGCTTTCTTT,CASRYKQGVGTEAFF
TRBV19,TRBD1,.,TRBJ1-2,TGTGCCAGTACCCCTGGACAGGGAACAAACTATGGCTACACCTTC,CASTPGQGTNYGYTF
TRBV7-2,TRBD1,.,TRBJ2-1,TGTGCCAGCAGCGACCAGCCCGCCGGGACAGGGGATATCGATGAGCAGTTCTTC,CASSDQPAGTGDIDEQFF
TRBV30,.,.,TRBJ1-2,TGTGCCTGGAGCCAAGCCACCTCAGGGGTGGGAGGCTACACCTTC,CAWSQATSGVGGYTF
TRBV4-1,.,.,TRBJ1-4,TGCGCCAGCAGCCGAGCGCCAAGGGGCAATAATGAAAAACTGTTTTTT,CASSRAPRGNNEKLFF
TRBV5-1,.,.,TRBJ2-1,TGCGCCAGCAGCTTGGACAGTTTTGCCAATGAGCAGTTCTTC,CASSLDSFANEQFF
TRBV5-1,.,few,TRBJ1-5,TGCGCCAGCAGCTTGGGGGGCCGTGGTCAGCCCCAGCATTTT,CASSLGGRGQPQHF
TRBV19,TRBD2,.,TRBJ2-7,TGTGCCAGTAGTATCTGGGCTAGCGGACTTAGCTCCTACGAGCAGTACTTC,CASSIWASGLSSYEQYF
TRBV7-2,TRBD2,.,TRBJ2-7,TGTGCCAGCAGCCCTTCCGGGAGCGGGGGTAGATACGAGCAGTACTTC,CASSPSGSGGRYEQYF
TRBV11-2,.,.,TRBJ1-1,TGTGCCAGCAGTTTCCCCGGTGAAGCTTTCTTT,CASSFPGEAFF
TRBV4-2,.,.,TRBJ1-1,TGTGCCAGCAGCCAAGAGCACGGGAACACTGAAGCTTTCTTT,CASSQEHGNTEAFF
TRBV7-2,.,once,TRBJ2-3,TGTGCCAGCAGCTATAACCGGGGGATCGCCTCAGATACGCAGTATTTT,CASSYNRGIASDTQYF
TRBV5-1,.,once,TRBJ1-1,TGCGCCAGCAGCTTACTTGGGGGGGTCGGCACTGAAGCTTTCTTT,CASSLLGGVGTEAFF
TRBV28,TRBD1,.,TRBJ2-7,TGTGCCAGCAGTTTAATCGGACAGGGTTTCTACGAGCAGTACTTC,CASSLIGQGFYEQYF
TRBV5-4,.,.,TRBJ2-7,TGTGCCAGCAGCTATGGACTACGGGGCGAGCAGTACTTC,CASSYGLRGEQYF